This T cell receptor (beta chain) appears in the sequencing data of a study of T cell responses to AZD1222 COVID-19 vaccine (dated by TCRdb to the early 2020s). In terms of the full investigation: A total of about 240 trial participants underwent TCR sequencing, of whom approximately 210 received two doses of AZD1222 and around 26 received two doses of the MenACWY control vaccine. Trial participants were enrolled by age into subgroups of 18-55, 56-69 and 70-plus years, and around 150, 28 and 57 TCR-sequenced participants, respectively, were included in these subgroups.

Overall results and qualifications from the work: Only five or six AZD1222 recipients were SARS-CoV-2 seropositive at baseline, limiting conclusions about previously exposed vaccinees. The whole spike protein was spanned by vaccine-associated CD4 TCRs, and dominant responses were seen in regions 160-218 and 743-854. In the small 56-69-year group, the increase in depth fell short of significance, most likely because of low power. Because no day 14 peak-response samples were available, the repertoires could be characterized only after the peak T cell response. After two AZD1222 doses, both the breadth and the depth of spike-specific TCRs were significantly higher than at day 0 and than in MenACWY recipients. Participants were mostly white British, with more females than males. The authors suggested clonal diversity may have been underestimated. Reportedly, almost half of the unique spike-specific TCRs recognized epitopes lying outside the regions that are mutated in the B.1.351 and B.1.1.7 variants.

The germline V gene specifies MNHEY as CDR1 and SVGAGI as CDR2. The CDR3 starts with the cysteine, ends with the phenylalanine, and has 13 residues. Left in the record is the CDR3 DNA by itself, 39 bases read in frame from the first base. V is trimmed back by 6 bases and J by 9 bases, and the junction contains 6 bases that no gene match accounts for. The CDR3 regions of human TCRbeta chains were analyzed by immunosequencing. In the original analysis: Repertoire TCRs were matched against a reference library of SARS-CoV-2-specific TCRs generated with the MIRA antigen-specificity platform. Breadth was defined as the fraction of unique TCRs that were SARS-CoV-2-associated. Depth was defined as the fraction of total T cells that were SARS-CoV-2-associated. Using the MIRA data, each spike-specific TCR was assigned both to the spike region to which the TCR was reactive and to a CD4 or CD8 class. Log10-transformed breadth and depth values were compared by one-way ANOVA with Sidak's multiple comparisons tests. TCRdb stores this immuneACCESS table with in-frame sequences only. Part of the clones is absent; in the studies checked, under half of the shortfall reflects unresolved V genes, and no reason is known for the rest. V and J calls and clone size are those listed in that table; D and trimming were worked out from the DNA. This sample is represented by roughly 70,000 clones; 88% of them were singletons. Of the sample, 4% to 5.5% falls within the top ten clones.

Note on this clone: The target of this receptor is not known. Base qualities were left out, and no much larger clone turns up one base away.

Read against the paper, the sample's time point label means: about 28 days (+/-7) after the second vaccine dose. Reading the label with the study, this specimen's treatment or condition is: meningococcal conjugate vaccine given as trial control. Vaccinee samples were obtained from the UK trials COV001 and COV002, which included a single-blind randomized controlled phase 2/3 trial of AZD1222 (ChAdOx1 nCoV-19) in healthy adults. For TCRbeta chain sequencing, PBMC samples from trial participants were taken at day 0 and at day 28 after the second dose. The chain is assembled from TRBV6-5 and TRBJ2-1, with TRBD2 identical over 9 junction bases. The sequencing here drew on peripheral blood, taken 28 days after the second dose of the MenACWY control vaccine. The sequence was collected from an adult who received the MenACWY meningococcal vaccine as a control. The CDR3 loop reads CASRIAGAGEQFF. The nucleotide sequence reads as follows: TGTGCCAGCAGAATAGCGGGAGCAGGTGAGCAGTTCTTC.